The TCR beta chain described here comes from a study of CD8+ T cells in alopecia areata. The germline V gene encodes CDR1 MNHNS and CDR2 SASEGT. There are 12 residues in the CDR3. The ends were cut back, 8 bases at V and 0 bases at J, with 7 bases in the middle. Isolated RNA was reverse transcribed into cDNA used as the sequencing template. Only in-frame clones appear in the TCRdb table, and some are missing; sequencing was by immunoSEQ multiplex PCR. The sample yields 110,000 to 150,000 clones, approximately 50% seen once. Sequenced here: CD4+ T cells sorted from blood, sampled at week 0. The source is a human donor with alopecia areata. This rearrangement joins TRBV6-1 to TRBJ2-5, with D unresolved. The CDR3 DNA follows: TGTGCCAGCTCAAAGGACCAAGAGACCCAGTACTTC. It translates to CASSKDQETQYF.